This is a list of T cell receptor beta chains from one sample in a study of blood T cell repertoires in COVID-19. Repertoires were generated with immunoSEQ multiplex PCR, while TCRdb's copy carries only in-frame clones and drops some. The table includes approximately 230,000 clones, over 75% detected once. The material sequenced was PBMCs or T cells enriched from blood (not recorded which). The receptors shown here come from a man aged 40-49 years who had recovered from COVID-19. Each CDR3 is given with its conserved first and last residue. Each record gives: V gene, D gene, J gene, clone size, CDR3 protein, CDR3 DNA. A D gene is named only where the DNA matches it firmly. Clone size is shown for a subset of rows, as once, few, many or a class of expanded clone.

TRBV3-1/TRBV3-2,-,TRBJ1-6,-,CASSQGAAGGGSPLHF,TGTGCCAGCAGCCAAGGAGCGGCAGGCGGGGGTTCACCCCTCCACTTT
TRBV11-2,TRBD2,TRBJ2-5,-,CASSRDSGGGQETQYF,TGTGCCAGCAGCCGAGATAGCGGGGGGGGGCAAGAGACCCAGTACTTC
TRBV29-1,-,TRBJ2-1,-,CSVPHRVGSLGEQFF,TGCAGCGTCCCCCACAGGGTAGGATCTTTAGGTGAGCAGTTCTTC
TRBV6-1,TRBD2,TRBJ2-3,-,CASSAISGGESTDTQYF,TGTGCCAGCAGTGCCATCAGCGGGGGGGAAAGCACAGATACGCAGTATTTT
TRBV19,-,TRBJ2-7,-,CASSMALAQKQYF,TGTGCCAGTAGTATGGCCCTAGCCCAAAAGCAGTACTTC
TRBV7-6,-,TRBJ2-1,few,CASSLSNPSSYNEQFF,TGTGCCAGCAGCTTATCGAACCCGAGCTCCTACAATGAGCAGTTCTTC
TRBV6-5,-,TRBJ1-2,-,CASSYSRGDYGYTF,TGTGCCAGCAGTTACTCCCGGGGGGACTATGGCTACACCTTC
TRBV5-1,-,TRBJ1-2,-,CASSSALTGNYGYTF,TGCGCCAGCAGCTCGGCGCTGACAGGCAACTATGGCTACACCTTC
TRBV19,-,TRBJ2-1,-,CASSMGRGSYNEQFF,TGTGCCAGTAGTATGGGGCGGGGCTCCTACAATGAGCAGTTCTTC
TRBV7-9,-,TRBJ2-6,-,CATPRESSGANVLTF,TGTGCCACCCCGAGGGAAAGCTCTGGGGCCAACGTCCTGACTTTC
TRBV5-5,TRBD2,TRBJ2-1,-,CASSRGLAGEDEQFF,TGTGCCAGCAGCCGCGGACTAGCGGGAGAAGATGAGCAGTTCTTC
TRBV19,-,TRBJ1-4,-,CATFREKLFF,TGTGCCACCTTCAGGGAAAAACTGTTTTTT
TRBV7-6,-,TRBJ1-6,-,CASSPLGGFGNSPLHF,TGTGCCAGCAGCCCATTGGGGGGGTTCGGGAATTCACCCCTCCACTTT
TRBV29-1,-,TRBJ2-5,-,CSVDPGETQYF,TGCAGCGTTGATCCAGGAGAGACCCAGTACTTC
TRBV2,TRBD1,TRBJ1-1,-,CAVGQGVMNTEAFF,TGTGCCGTGGGACAGGGCGTCATGAACACTGAAGCTTTCTTT
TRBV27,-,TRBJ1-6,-,CASSRDNNNSPLHF,TGTGCCAGCAGCAGGGACAATAATAATTCACCCCTCCACTTT
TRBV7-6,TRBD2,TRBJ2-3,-,CASSLAGLAVTDTQYF,TGTGCCAGCAGCTTAGCGGGACTAGCGGTCACAGATACGCAGTATTTT
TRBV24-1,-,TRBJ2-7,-,CATSDPVDEQYF,TGTGCCACCAGTGATCCCGTCGACGAGCAGTACTTC
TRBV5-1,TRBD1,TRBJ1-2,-,CASSTDRASGYTF,TGCGCCAGCAGCACCGACAGGGCTAGTGGCTACACCTTC
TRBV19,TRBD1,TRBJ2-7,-,CASSMGDSLYEQYF,TGTGCCAGTAGTATGGGGGACAGCCTCTACGAGCAGTACTTC
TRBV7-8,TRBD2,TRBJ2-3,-,CASSLKEREFTDTQYF,TGTGCCAGCAGTCTGAAGGAGCGGGAGTTCACAGATACGCAGTATTTT
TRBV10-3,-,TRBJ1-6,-,CAISESTGRDSPLHF,TGTGCCATCAGTGAGTCGACCGGGAGGGATTCACCCCTCCACTTT
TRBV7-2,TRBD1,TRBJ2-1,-,CASSPLALGGPEQFF,TGTGCCAGCAGCCCGCTAGCTCTAGGGGGCCCTGAGCAGTTCTTC
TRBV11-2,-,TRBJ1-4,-,CASSQIQGFFEKLFF,TGTGCCAGCAGCCAAATACAGGGATTCTTCGAAAAACTGTTTTTT
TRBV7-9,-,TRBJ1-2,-,CASSVDDAGKAGYTF,TGTGCCAGCAGCGTAGATGATGCCGGCAAAGCGGGCTACACCTTC
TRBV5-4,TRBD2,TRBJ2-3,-,CASSSSGRFTDTQYF,TGTGCCAGCAGCTCCAGCGGGAGGTTTACAGATACGCAGTATTTT
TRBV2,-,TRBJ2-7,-,CASSEEQAYEQYF,TGTGCCAGCAGTGAAGAACAGGCCTACGAGCAGTACTTC
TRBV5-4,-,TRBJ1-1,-,CASRNRDTLNTEAFF,TGTGCCAGCAGAAACAGGGACACCTTGAACACTGAAGCTTTCTTT
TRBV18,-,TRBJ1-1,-,CASSPPWANTEAFF,TGTGCCAGCTCACCACCGTGGGCGAACACTGAAGCTTTCTTT
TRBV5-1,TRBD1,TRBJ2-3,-,CASTADTGDADTQYF,TGCGCCAGCACTGCGGACACAGGGGACGCAGATACGCAGTATTTT
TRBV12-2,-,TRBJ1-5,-,CASRLAEQGGRQPQHF,TGTGCAAGTCGCTTAGCCGAACAGGGGGGGCGTCAGCCCCAGCATTTT
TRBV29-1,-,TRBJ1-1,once,CSSQQGLGTEAFF,TGCAGCTCACAACAGGGTTTGGGCACTGAAGCTTTCTTT
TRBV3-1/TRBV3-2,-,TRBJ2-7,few,CASSERRGSYEQYF,TGTGCCAGCAGCGAGAGGCGGGGTTCCTACGAGCAGTACTTC
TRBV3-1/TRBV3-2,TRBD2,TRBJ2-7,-,CASSPPGRGGEQYF,TGTGCCAGCAGCCCCCCGGGGAGGGGAGGCGAGCAGTACTTC
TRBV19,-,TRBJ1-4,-,CASIESGRGNEKLFF,TGTGCCAGTATCGAGTCGGGGAGGGGTAATGAAAAACTGTTTTTT
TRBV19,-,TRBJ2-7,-,CASSTTGRTSYEQYF,TGTGCCAGTAGTACCACAGGTAGGACCTCCTACGAGCAGTACTTC
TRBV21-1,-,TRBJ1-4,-,CASVRDRNNEKLFF,TGTGCCAGTGTCCGGGACAGAAATAATGAAAAACTGTTTTTT
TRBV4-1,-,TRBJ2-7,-,CASSPRVGTSHYYEQYF,TGCGCCAGCAGCCCTCGCGTTGGGACTTCCCACTACTACGAGCAGTACTTC
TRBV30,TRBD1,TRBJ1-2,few,CAWKRDRGNYGYTF,TGTGCCTGGAAGCGGGACAGGGGGAACTATGGCTACACCTTC
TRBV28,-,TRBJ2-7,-,CASSPPGEDYEQYF,TGTGCCAGCAGTCCCCCGGGAGAAGACTACGAGCAGTACTTC
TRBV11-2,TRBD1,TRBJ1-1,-,CASREDRGDPEAFF,TGTGCCAGCAGAGAAGACAGGGGTGATCCTGAAGCTTTCTTT
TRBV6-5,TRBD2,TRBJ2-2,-,CASSLSSGRVGELFF,TGTGCCAGCAGCCTTTCTAGCGGGAGGGTCGGGGAGCTGTTTTTT
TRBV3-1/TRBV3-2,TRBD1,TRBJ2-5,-,CASSQDVIPDRERMKTQYF,TGTGCCAGCAGCCAAGATGTTATTCCGGACAGGGAAAGGATGAAGACCCAGTACTTC
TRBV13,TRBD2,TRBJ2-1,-,CASSFFGGGPSDEQFF,TGTGCCAGCAGCTTTTTCGGGGGGGGACCCTCCGATGAGCAGTTCTTC
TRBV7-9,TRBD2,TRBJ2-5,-,CASSLGGLAAMLETQYF,TGTGCCAGCAGCTTAGGCGGTCTAGCGGCAATGTTAGAGACCCAGTACTTC
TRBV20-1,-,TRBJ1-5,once,CSASTGPQPQHF,TGCAGCGCTAGTACAGGGCCTCAGCCCCAGCATTTT
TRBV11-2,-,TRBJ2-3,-,CASSSRGSTDTQYF,TGTGCCAGCAGCTCACGCGGGAGCACAGATACGCAGTATTTT
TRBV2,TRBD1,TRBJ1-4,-,CASIGDSVLSSHEKLFF,TGTGCCAGCATCGGGGACAGCGTGTTATCCAGCCATGAAAAACTGTTTTTT
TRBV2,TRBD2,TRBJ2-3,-,CASSEFGLAGNADTQYF,TGTGCCAGCAGTGAATTCGGACTAGCGGGAAACGCAGATACGCAGTATTTT
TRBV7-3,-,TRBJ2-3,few,CASSPFGGSGTDTQYF,TGTGCCAGCAGCCCGTTTGGGGGGTCGGGAACAGATACGCAGTATTTT
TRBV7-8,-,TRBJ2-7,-,CASSLDSASFPYEQYF,TGTGCCAGCAGCCTCGACAGCGCCTCCTTCCCCTACGAGCAGTACTTC
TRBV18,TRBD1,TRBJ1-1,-,CASSPIGGQGNTEAFF,TGTGCCAGCTCACCGATAGGGGGACAGGGGAACACTGAAGCTTTCTTT
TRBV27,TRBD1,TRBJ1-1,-,CASSLRGTGVNTEAFF,TGTGCCAGCAGTTTAAGAGGGACAGGGGTGAACACTGAAGCTTTCTTT
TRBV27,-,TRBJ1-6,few,CASSFRGANSPLHF,TGTGCCAGCAGTTTCAGGGGAGCTAATTCACCCCTCCACTTT
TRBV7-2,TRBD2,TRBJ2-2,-,CASSWSGGEIRELFF,TGTGCCAGCAGCTGGAGCGGGGGGGAAATCAGAGAGCTGTTTTTT
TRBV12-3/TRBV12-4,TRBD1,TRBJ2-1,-,CASRDRSYNEQFF,TGTGCCAGCCGGGACAGATCCTACAATGAGCAGTTCTTC
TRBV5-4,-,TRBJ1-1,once,CASSLSDSLNTEAFF,TGTGCCAGCAGCTTGTCCGACAGTTTGAACACTGAAGCTTTCTTT
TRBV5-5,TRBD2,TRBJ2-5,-,CASRPGLAVLETQYF,TGTGCCAGCAGACCGGGACTAGCGGTTCTCGAGACCCAGTACTTC
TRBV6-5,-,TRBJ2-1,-,CASSFVGGSYNEQFF,TGTGCCAGCAGCTTTGTGGGGGGATCCTACAATGAGCAGTTCTTC